A selection of T cell receptor beta chains follows, all from one sample in a study of OX40 agonist ivuxolimab in advanced cancers. TCRdb keeps only in-frame clones here, not all; method: immunoSEQ multiplex PCR. The sample has about 79,000 clones, 88% seen once. Specimen: CD4+ or CD8+ T cells sorted from blood, collected in a trial of the OX40 agonist ivuxolimab. Receptors originate from an adult with an advanced solid tumor such as melanoma, head and neck, liver or kidney cancer. Each CDR3 is given with its conserved first and last residue. D genes are given only for firm matches. Part of the rows lack a size; the others show once, few, many or a class for expanded clones.

J | V | size | D | DNA | CDR3
TRBJ1-4 | TRBV29-1 | many | - | TGCAGCGTTGACGGCCAGGCCGGGGAAAAACTGTTTTTT | CSVDGQAGEKLFF
TRBJ2-1 | TRBV10-3 | - | - | TGTGCCATCAGTCGGGACTTTAACAATGAGCAGTTCTTC | CAISRDFNNEQFF
TRBJ1-1 | TRBV2 | - | - | TGTGCCAGCAGTGAAGCGCTGACAGGAAGGGCTTTCTTT | CASSEALTGRAFF
TRBJ1-3 | TRBV10-1 | - | - | TGCGCCAGTCGGGACGACTCTGGAAACACCATATATTTT | CASRDDSGNTIYF
TRBJ2-3 | TRBV6-4 | - | - | TGTGCCAGCAGTGGCTTTGGGGGGAATACGCAGTATTTT | CASSGFGGNTQYF
TRBJ1-1 | TRBV28 | - | TRBD1 | TGTGCCAGCACCTCACCAGGGGGAACTGAAGCTTTCTTT | CASTSPGGTEAFF
TRBJ1-4 | TRBV19 | - | - | TGTGCCAGTAGTCGAGCACAGGGTGACGAAAAACTGTTTTTT | CASSRAQGDEKLFF
TRBJ1-5 | TRBV29-1 | - | - | TGCAGCGTTGGGAACAGCTTGGAACAGCCCCAGCATTTT | CSVGNSLEQPQHF
TRBJ2-4 | TRBV6-5 | - | - | TGTGCCAGCAGATATACGTACAGCACCGGGGGCATTCAGTACTTC | CASRYTYSTGGIQYF
TRBJ1-5 | TRBV30 | once | - | TGTGCCTGGAGTGTAGAGGGGTATAGCAATCAGCCCCAGCATTTT | CAWSVEGYSNQPQHF
TRBJ2-7 | TRBV6-1 | - | - | TGTGCCAGCAGCTCCCCACTAGCCTCCTACGAGCAGTACTTC | CASSSPLASYEQYF
TRBJ1-3 | TRBV30 | - | - | TGTGCCTGGAGTGGTTGGGCAGGGACTGGAAACACCATATATTTT | CAWSGWAGTGNTIYF
TRBJ2-7 | TRBV5-1 | - | - | TGCGCCAGCAGCTTGGCCCCTACGGGCGAGCAGTACTTC | CASSLAPTGEQYF
TRBJ2-1 | TRBV7-8 | once | - | TGTGCCAGCAGCTTGTCTAGCGCCGGTGAGCAGTTCTTC | CASSLSSAGEQFF
TRBJ2-5 | TRBV29-1 | - | - | TGCAGCGTCACACAGGTTAAAGAGACCCAGTACTTC | CSVTQVKETQYF
TRBJ1-2 | TRBV14 | - | - | TGTGCCAGCAGCCATGACCAGGGGTTTGGCTACACCTTC | CASSHDQGFGYTF
TRBJ2-1 | TRBV10-2 | - | - | TGCGCCAGCAGTGAGCTCTACAATGAGCAGTTCTTC | CASSELYNEQFF
TRBJ2-5 | TRBV6-1 | - | - | TGTGCCAGCAGCTTGACTGAAGAGACCCAGTACTTC | CASSLTEETQYF
TRBJ1-5 | TRBV18 | - | TRBD1 | TGTGCCAGCTCCCGTGACAGGGTCAATCAGCCCCAGCATTTT | CASSRDRVNQPQHF
TRBJ1-3 | TRBV5-1 | - | - | TGCGCCAGCAGCCCACGGACGGAAGGAAACACCATATATTTT | CASSPRTEGNTIYF
TRBJ1-4 | TRBV5-1 | once | - | TGCGCCAGCAGCTTGGGAACACAGGGTGAATACGAAAAACTGTTTTTT | CASSLGTQGEYEKLFF
TRBJ2-5 | TRBV5-1 | few | TRBD1 | TGCGCCAGCAGCACGAAGCCGGGACAGCAAGAGACCCAGTACTTC | CASSTKPGQQETQYF
TRBJ2-7 | TRBV19 | - | TRBD1 | TGTGCCAGTGGACGGACAGGGGACCACTACGAGCAGTACTTC | CASGRTGDHYEQYF
TRBJ2-6 | TRBV21-1 | - | - | TGTGCCAGCAGCAAAAGGCGGGACAGACCCGGTTGGGGGGCCAACGTCCTGACTTTC | CASSKRRDRPGWGANVLTF
TRBJ1-5 | TRBV19 | - | - | TGTGCCAGTAGTATTAGGGGGGCGCGCGGCAATCAGCCCCAGCATTTT | CASSIRGARGNQPQHF
TRBJ2-6 | TRBV19 | - | TRBD1 | TGTGCCAGTAACCGCAGGGGGACCGGGGCCAACGTCCTGACTTTC | CASNRRGTGANVLTF
TRBJ1-2 | TRBV5-1 | - | - | TGCGCCAGCAGCTTGGATGTCTATGGCTACACCTTC | CASSLDVYGYTF
TRBJ2-5 | TRBV10-1 | - | TRBD2 | TGCGCCAGCAACGTACTAGCGGGAGGAGAGACCCAGTACTTC | CASNVLAGGETQYF
TRBJ2-7 | TRBV5-6 | - | - | TGTGCCAGCAGCTTCGATCGGTTATCCTACGAGCAGTACTTC | CASSFDRLSYEQYF
TRBJ1-4 | TRBV11-2 | - | - | TGTGCCAGCAGGACCGAGTTTCTCGGAAAACTGTTTTTT | CASRTEFLGKLFF
TRBJ1-5 | TRBV15 | - | - | TGTGCCACCAGCAGACCTGCTCAGCCCCAGCATTTT | CATSRPAQPQHF
TRBJ2-7 | TRBV11-2 | - | - | TGTGCCAGCAGCTTAGCGCCCGAAGGAGCGTCAAACTCCTACGAGCAGTACTTC | CASSLAPEGASNSYEQYF
TRBJ2-3 | TRBV5-4 | - | TRBD2 | TGTGCCAGCAGAACCGGGACTAGCGGGAGGGAAGATACGCAGTATTTT | CASRTGTSGREDTQYF
TRBJ1-1 | TRBV9 | - | - | TGTGCCAGCAGCGTACAAGGGGATACTGAAGCTTTCTTT | CASSVQGDTEAFF
TRBJ2-3 | TRBV13 | - | - | TGTGCCAGCAGCTTAGCGCCCAAGAGTACGCAGTATTTT | CASSLAPKSTQYF
TRBJ2-5 | TRBV29-1 | - | TRBD1 | TGCAGCGTTGAAGCCTACAGGGGGAGAGAGACCCAGTACTTC | CSVEAYRGRETQYF
TRBJ2-7 | TRBV6-4 | - | TRBD2 | TGTGCCAGCAGTCCACAAAAGCGGGAGATGTTCTACGAGCAGTACTTC | CASSPQKREMFYEQYF
TRBJ2-7 | TRBV2 | - | TRBD1 | TGTGCCAGCAGTACCGGACAGGGTGGTTATCTCGAGCAGTACTTC | CASSTGQGGYLEQYF